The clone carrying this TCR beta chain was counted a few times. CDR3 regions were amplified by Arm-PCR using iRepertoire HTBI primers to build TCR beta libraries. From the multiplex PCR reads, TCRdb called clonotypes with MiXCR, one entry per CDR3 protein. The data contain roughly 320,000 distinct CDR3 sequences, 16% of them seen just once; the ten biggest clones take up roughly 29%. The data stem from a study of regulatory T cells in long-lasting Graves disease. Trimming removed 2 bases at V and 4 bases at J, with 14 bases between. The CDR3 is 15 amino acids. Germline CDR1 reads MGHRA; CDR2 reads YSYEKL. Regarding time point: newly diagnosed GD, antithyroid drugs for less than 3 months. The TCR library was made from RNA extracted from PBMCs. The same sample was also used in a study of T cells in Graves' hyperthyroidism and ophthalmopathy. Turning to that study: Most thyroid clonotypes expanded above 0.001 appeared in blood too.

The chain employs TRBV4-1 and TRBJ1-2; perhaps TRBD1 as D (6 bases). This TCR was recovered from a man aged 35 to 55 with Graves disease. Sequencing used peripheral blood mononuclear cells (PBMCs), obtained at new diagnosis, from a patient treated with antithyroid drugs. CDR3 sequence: CASSQSGRDTYGYTF. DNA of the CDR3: TGCGCCAGCAGCCAATCTGGCAGGGACACCTATGGCTACACCTTC.